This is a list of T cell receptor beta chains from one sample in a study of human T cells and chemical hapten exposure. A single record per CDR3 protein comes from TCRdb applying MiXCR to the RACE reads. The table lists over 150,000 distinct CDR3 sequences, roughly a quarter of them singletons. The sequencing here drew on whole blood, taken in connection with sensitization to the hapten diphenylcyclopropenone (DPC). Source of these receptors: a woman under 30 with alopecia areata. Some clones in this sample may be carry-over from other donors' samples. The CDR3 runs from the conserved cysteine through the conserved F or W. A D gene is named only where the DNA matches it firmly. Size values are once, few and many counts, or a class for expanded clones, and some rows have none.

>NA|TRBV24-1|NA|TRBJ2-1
TGTGCCACCAGTGATTCAGGAGCGGATGAGCAGTTCTTC
CATSDSGADEQFF
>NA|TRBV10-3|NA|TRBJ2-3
TGTGCCATCAGCGAGGGGGGGGGCCCAGATACGCAGTATTTT
CAISEGGGPDTQYF
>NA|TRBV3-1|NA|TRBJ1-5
TGTGCCAGCAGCCCCGGGGACTATCAGCCCCAGCATTTT
CASSPGDYQPQHF
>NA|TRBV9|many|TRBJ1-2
TGTGCCAGCAGCCCCCCTACAGGGCTCCAATCCTTC
CASSPPTGLQSF
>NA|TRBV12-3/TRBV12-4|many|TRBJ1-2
TGTGCCAGCAGTTCCGGGGACTATGGCTACACCTTC
CASSSGDYGYTF
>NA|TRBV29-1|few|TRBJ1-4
TGCAGCGTTGGGCAGGGGAGAGAAAAACTGTTTTTT
CSVGQGREKLFF
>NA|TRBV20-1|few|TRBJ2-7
TGCAGTGCTAGAGATCCCGGACAGACCTACGAGCAGTACTTC
CSARDPGQTYEQYF
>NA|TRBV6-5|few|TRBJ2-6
TGTGCCAGCAACCCAACCTTGGGTTCTGGGGCCAACGTCCTGACTTTC
CASNPTLGSGANVLTF
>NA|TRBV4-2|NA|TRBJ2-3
TGTGCCAGCAGCCAGTCTGGGGATACGCAGTATTTT
CASSQSGDTQYF
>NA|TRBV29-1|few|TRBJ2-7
TGCAGCGTCAGGTTGGGGATATACGAGCAGTACTTC
CSVRLGIYEQYF
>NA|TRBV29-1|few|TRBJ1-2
TGCAGCGCCAGAGGGAGGGATGGCTACACCTTC
CSARGRDGYTF
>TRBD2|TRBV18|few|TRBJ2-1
TGTGCCAGCTCACAGGGGACTAGCGGGAGAACGATTGGTGATGAGCAGTTCTTC
CASSQGTSGRTIGDEQFF
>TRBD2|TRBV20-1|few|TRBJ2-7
TGCAGTGCGAACTTCCGCGGGAGGGCACTGAACGAGCAGTACTTC
CSANFRGRALNEQYF
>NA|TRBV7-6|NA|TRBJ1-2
TGTGCCAGCAGCCCCGCCCTTAGGGGTTCGTCTGGCTACACCTTC
CASSPALRGSSGYTF
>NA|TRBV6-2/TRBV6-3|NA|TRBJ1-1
TGTGCCAGCAGCCTCGGAGGGGTTACTGAAGCTTTCTTT
CASSLGGVTEAFF
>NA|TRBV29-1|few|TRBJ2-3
TGCAGCGAGACAAGGAGTGGCACAGATACGCAGTATTTT
CSETRSGTDTQYF
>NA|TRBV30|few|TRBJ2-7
TGTGCCTGGGCGGGCCGGATCAGCTCCTACGAGCAGTACTTC
CAWAGRISSYEQYF
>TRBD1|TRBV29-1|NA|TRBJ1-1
TGCAGCGTTGATGGCATAGGGGGCCGTTACACTGAAGCTTTCTTT
CSVDGIGGRYTEAFF
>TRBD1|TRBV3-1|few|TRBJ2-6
TGTGCCAGCAGCCAAGAAGCCCTCGGGACAGGGGGGGCCAACGTCCTGACTTTC
CASSQEALGTGGANVLTF
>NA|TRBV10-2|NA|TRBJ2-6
TGCGCCAGCAGTGTCACCCCCCCCGGCTCTGGGGCCAACGTCCTGACTTTC
CASSVTPPGSGANVLTF
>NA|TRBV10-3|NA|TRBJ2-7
TGTGCCATCAGTGATCACAGCTACGAGCAGTACTTC
CAISDHSYEQYF
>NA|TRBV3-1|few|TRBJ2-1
TGTGCCAGCAGCCAAGTGGAGGGTGTGGGTGAGCAGTTCTTC
CASSQVEGVGEQFF
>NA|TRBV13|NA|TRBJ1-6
TGTGCCAGCAGCTTAGTCGCGACAGCGGAAAATAATTCACCCCTCCACTTT
CASSLVATAENNSPLHF
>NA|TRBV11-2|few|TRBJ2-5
TGTGCCAGCAGACTGACAGTGACGGAGACCCAGTACTTC
CASRLTVTETQYF
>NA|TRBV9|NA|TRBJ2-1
TGTGCCAGCAGCGATCGGGGGGCTGCCTACAATGAGCAGTTCTTC
CASSDRGAAYNEQFF
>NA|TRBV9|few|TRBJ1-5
TGTGCCAGCAGCCCCCTGGATCAGCCCCAGCATTTT
CASSPLDQPQHF
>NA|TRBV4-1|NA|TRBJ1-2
TGCGCCAGCAGCCAACAGGAACGGGACTATGGCTACACCTTC
CASSQQERDYGYTF
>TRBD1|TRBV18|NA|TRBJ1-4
TGTGCCAGTTCACAGACCGGGACAGCGAATGAAAAACTGTTTTTT
CASSQTGTANEKLFF
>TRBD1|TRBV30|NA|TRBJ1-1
TGTGCCTGGAGTCCAACGACAGGGGTCACTGAAGCTTTCTTT
CAWSPTTGVTEAFF
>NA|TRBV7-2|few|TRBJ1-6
TGTGCCAGCAGCTTAGTCCAGAATAATAATTCACCCCTCCACTTT
CASSLVQNNNSPLHF
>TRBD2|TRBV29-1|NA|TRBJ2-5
TGCAGCGCTTACACTGGGACTAGCCAAGAGACCCAGTACTTC
CSAYTGTSQETQYF
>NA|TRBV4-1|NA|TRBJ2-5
TGCGCCAGCAGCCAACTAGGGGGGGAGACCCAGTACTTC
CASSQLGGETQYF
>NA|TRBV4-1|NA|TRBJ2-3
TGCGCCAGCAGCCGCCCCGCTAGCCGTAACACAGATACGCAGTATTTT
CASSRPASRNTDTQYF
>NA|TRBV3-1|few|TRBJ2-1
TGTGCCAGCAGCCCACGTGGCAATATAGGGTATGAGCAGTTCTTC
CASSPRGNIGYEQFF
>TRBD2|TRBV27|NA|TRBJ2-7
TGTGCCAGCAGTTTCCTAGCGGGGGAGCAGTACTTC
CASSFLAGEQYF
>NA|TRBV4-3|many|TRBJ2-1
TGCGCCAGCAGCCAAAAGCGAGGGTCCTACAATGAGCAGTTCTTC
CASSQKRGSYNEQFF